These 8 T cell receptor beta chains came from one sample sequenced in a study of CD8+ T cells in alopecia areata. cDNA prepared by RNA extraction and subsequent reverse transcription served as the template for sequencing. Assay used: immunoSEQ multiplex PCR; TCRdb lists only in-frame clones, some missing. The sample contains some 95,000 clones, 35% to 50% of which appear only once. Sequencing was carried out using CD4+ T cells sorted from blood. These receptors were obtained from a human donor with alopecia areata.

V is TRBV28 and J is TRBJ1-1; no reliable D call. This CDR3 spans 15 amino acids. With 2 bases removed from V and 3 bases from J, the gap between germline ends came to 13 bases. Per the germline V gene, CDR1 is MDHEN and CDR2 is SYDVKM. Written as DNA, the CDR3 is TGTGCCAGCAGTTTACCCCCCTTTAGGGACACTGAAGCTTTCTTT. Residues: CASSLPPFRDTEAFF.

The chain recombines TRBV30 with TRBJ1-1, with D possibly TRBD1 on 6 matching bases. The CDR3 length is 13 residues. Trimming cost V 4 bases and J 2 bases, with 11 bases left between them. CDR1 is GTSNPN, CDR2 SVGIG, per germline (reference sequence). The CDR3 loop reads CAWKRGRNTEAFF. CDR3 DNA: TGTGCCTGGAAGAGGGGGAGAAACACTGAAGCTTTCTTT.

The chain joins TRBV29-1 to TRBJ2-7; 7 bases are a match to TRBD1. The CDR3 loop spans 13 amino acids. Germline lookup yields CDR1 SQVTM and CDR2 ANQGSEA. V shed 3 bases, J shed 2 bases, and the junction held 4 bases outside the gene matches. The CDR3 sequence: CSVDRQGAYEQYF. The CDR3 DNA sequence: TGCAGCGTTGATAGGCAGGGGGCCTACGAGCAGTACTTC.

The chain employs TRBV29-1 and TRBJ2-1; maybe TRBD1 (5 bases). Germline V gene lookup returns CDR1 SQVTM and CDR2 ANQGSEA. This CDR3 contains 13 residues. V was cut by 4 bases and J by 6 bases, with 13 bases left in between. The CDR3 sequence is CSVVFRAANEQFF. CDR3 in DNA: TGCAGCGTTGTCTTCAGGGCGGCCAATGAGCAGTTCTTC.

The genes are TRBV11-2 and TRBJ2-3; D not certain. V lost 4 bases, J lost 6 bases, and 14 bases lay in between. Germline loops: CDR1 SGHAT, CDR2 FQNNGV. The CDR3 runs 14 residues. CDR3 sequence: CASSSLSARDTQYF. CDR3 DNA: TGTGCCAGCAGCTCCCTGTCAGCCCGGGATACGCAGTATTTT.

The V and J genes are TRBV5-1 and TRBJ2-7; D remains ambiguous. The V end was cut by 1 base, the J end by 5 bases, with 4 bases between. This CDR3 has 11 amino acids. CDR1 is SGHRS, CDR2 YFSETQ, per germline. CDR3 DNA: TGCGCCAGCAGCTTGAGGGACGAGCAGTACTTC. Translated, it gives CASSLRDEQYF. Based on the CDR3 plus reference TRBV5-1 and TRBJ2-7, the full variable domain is KAGVTQTPRYLIKTRGQQVTLSCSPISGHRSVSWYQQTPGQGLQFLFEYFSETQRNKGNFPGRFSGRQFSNSRSEMNVSTLELGDSALYLCASSLRDEQYFGPGTRLTVT.

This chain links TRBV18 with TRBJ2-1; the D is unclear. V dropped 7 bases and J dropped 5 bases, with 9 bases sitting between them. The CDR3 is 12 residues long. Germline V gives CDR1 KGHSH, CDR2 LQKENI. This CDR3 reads CASFRQDNEQFF. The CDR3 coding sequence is TGTGCCAGCTTCCGTCAAGACAATGAGCAGTTCTTC.

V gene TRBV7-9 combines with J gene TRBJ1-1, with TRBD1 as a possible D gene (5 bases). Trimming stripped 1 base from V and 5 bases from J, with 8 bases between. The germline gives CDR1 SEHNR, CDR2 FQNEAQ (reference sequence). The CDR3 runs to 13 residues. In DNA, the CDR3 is TGTGCCAGCAGCTTAGAGTGGGGGACTGAAGCTTTCTTT. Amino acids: CASSLEWGTEAFF.